The T cell receptor beta chain described here comes from a study of T cells in Graves' hyperthyroidism and ophthalmopathy. About the research overall: Peripheral blood samples were taken at initial diagnosis, prior to any treatment.

Enrolled ophthalmopathy patients presented with a Clinical Activity Score of at least 3, a NOSPECS grade of at least 4, and disease duration under 3 months. General study results and limits: In the analysis, a 13 V-J model separated ophthalmopathy from stable hyperthyroidism. Peripheral blood also featured most of the thyroid clonotypes expanded above 0.001.

Authors of the study amplified TCR beta CDR3 regions from RNA transcripts. A first-round RT-PCR of the TCR CDR3 used the HTBI primer set. In TCRdb, the multiplex PCR reads were re-called with MiXCR into one record per CDR3 protein. The profile shows about 58,000 distinct CDR3 sequences, 49% of them singletons. This CDR3 region has 17 residues. The V and J ends lost 6 bases and 0 bases, in that order; junction bases with no gene match: 6. This clonotype showed up many times. Its matching antigen is unknown. This receptor was obtained from a woman aged 30 to 39 with Graves' ophthalmopathy. V and J are TRBV12-3 or TRBV12-4 and TRBJ2-3; 13 bases line up with TRBD2. The sample comprised blood. The CDR3 DNA reads as TGTGCCAGCAGAAAGACTAGCGGGGGGACTAGCACAGATACGCAGTATTTT. The encoded protein is CASRKTSGGTSTDTQYF.